Listed below are T cell receptor beta chains from one sample, sequenced in a study of blood T cell repertoires in COVID-19. Measured with immunoSEQ multiplex PCR; TCRdb has only the in-frame clones, and not every one. Of under 250,000 clones in the sample, 83% were seen once. Input material: PBMCs or T cells enriched from blood (not recorded which). Receptors were obtained from a woman between 50 and 59 years old who had been exposed to COVID-19. Both conserved end residues are part of each CDR3. D genes are given only for firm matches. Clone size is given for some rows only: seen once, a few or many times, or a class if the clone is expanded.

clone_size	cdr3_length	d_call	v_call	j_call	cdr3_nt	cdr3_aa
.	14	.	TRBV4-3	TRBJ2-7	TGCGCCAGCAGCCAAGAACAGGGATCCTACGAGCAGTACTTC	CASSQEQGSYEQYF
.	15	.	TRBV5-6	TRBJ2-7	TGTGCCAGCAGCTCGCTGGGGCAGGGCTCCTACGAGCAGTACTTC	CASSSLGQGSYEQYF
.	16	.	TRBV5-1	TRBJ2-5	TGCGCCAGCAGCTTGAACAGCCGCGGAGGTCCAGAGACCCAGTACTTC	CASSLNSRGGPETQYF
few	10	.	TRBV10-2	TRBJ2-2	TGCGCCAGCAGTGATAGGGAGCTGTTTTTT	CASSDRELFF
.	13	.	TRBV19	TRBJ1-2	TGTGCCAGTAGTCGCAGGGGTAACTATGGCTACACCTTC	CASSRRGNYGYTF
few	15	.	TRBV10-1	TRBJ2-2	TGCGCCAGCAGTGAGTACCCCGACAGGCGTGGGGAGCTGTTTTTT	CASSEYPDRRGELFF
.	17	.	TRBV2	TRBJ2-1	TGTGCCAGCAGTGAAAGGGTTACTCGAGGGCACAACAATGAGCAGTTCTTC	CASSERVTRGHNNEQFF
many	15	TRBD1	TRBV10-1	TRBJ1-3	TGCGCCAGCGGGGGTCCCGGGACAGCTGGAAACACCATATATTTT	CASGGPGTAGNTIYF
.	16	TRBD1	TRBV5-1	TRBJ1-3	TGCGCCAGCAGCCCAACCGGGACAGGGTTCGGAAACACCATATATTTT	CASSPTGTGFGNTIYF
once	12	.	TRBV15	TRBJ1-3	TGTGCCACCAGTTCAGGGCCAAACACCATATATTTT	CATSSGPNTIYF
.	13	.	TRBV12-3/TRBV12-4	TRBJ1-3	TGTGCCAGCAGTTCAGGGACTGGAAACACCATATATTTT	CASSSGTGNTIYF
.	14	.	TRBV18	TRBJ1-1	TGTGCCAGCTCACCTGTTGGCGGCAACACTGAAGCTTTCTTT	CASSPVGGNTEAFF
.	14	TRBD2	TRBV27	TRBJ2-1	TGTGCCAGCACGTACGGGGGGGCCTGGGATGAGCAGTTCTTC	CASTYGGAWDEQFF
.	12	.	TRBV6-1	TRBJ1-2	TGTGCCAGCACCACCGGGGGGAGAGGCTACACCTTC	CASTTGGRGYTF
many	16	.	TRBV27	TRBJ1-6	TGTGCCAGCAGTTTGAGGAGTCAGGGGATGGGTTCACCCCTCCACTTT	CASSLRSQGMGSPLHF
.	14	.	TRBV7-8	TRBJ2-7	TGTGCCAGCAGCTTAGGCAAGGGGGTATGGGAGCAGTACTTC	CASSLGKGVWEQYF
.	13	TRBD1	TRBV12-3/TRBV12-4	TRBJ2-5	TGTGCCAGCAGTTTGGGACAGAGAGAGACCCAGTACTTC	CASSLGQRETQYF
.	14	.	TRBV6-1	TRBJ1-1	TGTGCCAGCAGTGAAGTACCCGGGGGCACTGAAGCTTTCTTT	CASSEVPGGTEAFF
few	14	.	TRBV18	TRBJ1-2	TGTGCCAGCTCAAAAGGAGGGCGGAACTATGGCTACACCTTC	CASSKGGRNYGYTF
.	13	.	TRBV5-1	TRBJ1-5	TGCGCCAGCAGCTTTGGCCTCAATCAGCCCCAGCATTTT	CASSFGLNQPQHF
.	14	.	TRBV11-2	TRBJ2-7	TGTGCCAGCAGCCGACGGGAACCATACTACGAGCAGTACTTC	CASSRREPYYEQYF
.	14	TRBD1	TRBV10-1	TRBJ1-5	TGCGCCAGCAGTCCGGGACAGGGAGGGCAGCCCCAGCATTTT	CASSPGQGGQPQHF
.	14	TRBD1	TRBV18	TRBJ1-2	TGTGCCAGCTCACCTTTGGACAGGAACTATGGCTACACCTTC	CASSPLDRNYGYTF
.	15	.	TRBV7-9	TRBJ2-5	TGTGCCAGCAGCTTAGACCCAGGTCCCTCGGAGACCCAGTACTTC	CASSLDPGPSETQYF
.	15	TRBD1	TRBV11-2	TRBJ2-3	TGTGCCAGCAGCCAGACAGGGCTCCCCACAGATACGCAGTATTTT	CASSQTGLPTDTQYF
few	13	.	TRBV12-3/TRBV12-4	TRBJ1-1	TGTGCCAGCAAATGGGGAGCGAACACTGAAGCTTTCTTT	CASKWGANTEAFF
.	16	TRBD1	TRBV3-1/TRBV3-2	TRBJ2-7	TGTGCCAGCAGCCAACTTACCCAGGGGGCCTCCTACGAGCAGTACTTC	CASSQLTQGASYEQYF
once	17	TRBD1	TRBV6-4	TRBJ1-2	TGTGCCAGCAGTGACTCTTTTAAGCGCGGGACAGAGGATGGCTACACCTTC	CASSDSFKRGTEDGYTF
.	16	.	TRBV5-1	TRBJ2-1	TGCGCCAGCAGCTTAATGTCTAGTGCTGGAGGTGGTGAGCAGTTCTTC	CASSLMSSAGGGEQFF
few	13	.	TRBV9	TRBJ1-1	TGTGCCAGCAGCGTAGTGAGGAACACTGAAGCTTTCTTT	CASSVVRNTEAFF
.	16	TRBD1	TRBV19	TRBJ2-1	TGTGCCAGTAGCTCACGAACCGGGACAGGGGACAATGAGCAGTTCTTC	CASSSRTGTGDNEQFF